This T cell receptor beta chain was captured by sequencing in a study of CD8 T cells in ankylosing spondylitis. General study findings and limits: Within matched ankylosing spondylitis synovial fluid, disease-linked clones were reportedly significantly enriched. For ankylosing spondylitis blood, a TCR beta motif of about 8 highly homologous variants appeared characteristic.

TCRdb called the 5' RACE reads again in MiXCR, with one record for every CDR3 protein. The table lists about 150,000 distinct CDR3 sequences, approximately 48% of them singletons, with approximately 16% in the top ten. Germline V gene sequence: CDR1 SGHNT, CDR2 YENEEA. The CDR3 is 15 residues long. Trimming took 0 bases from V and 3 from J, leaving 9 bases between them. This clonotype came up a few times. Its antigen is currently unknown. Material: synovial fluid, either unsorted or a sorted T cell fraction (not recorded which). The rearrangement uses TRBV11-3 and TRBJ2-1; D ambiguous. This clonotype originated in a male donor with ankylosing spondylitis. The CDR3 bases are TGTGCCAGCAGCTTAGATGTCTCCAGCTACAATGAGCAGTTCTTC. Encoded protein: CASSLDVSSYNEQFF.